Shown below are 17 T cell receptor beta chains from a single sample sequenced in a study of blood T cell repertoires in COVID-19. The protocol was immunoSEQ multiplex PCR, while the TCRdb copy is restricted to in-frame clones and leaves out a portion. The repertoire holds roughly 200,000 clones, with roughly 86% as singletons. The source material was peripheral blood. These TCRs come from a middle-aged man with active or convalescent COVID-19.

This chain links TRBV19 with TRBJ1-5; 7 nucleotides align to TRBD1. The CDR3 has 15 residues. Per germline, CDR1 LNHDA and CDR2 SQIVND (reference sequence). After removal of 5 bases from V and 2 bases from J, the junction contained 6 bases not matched to a gene. Here the CDR3 reads CASSSQQGRNQPQHF. The CDR3 bases are TGTGCCAGTAGTTCCCAACAGGGGCGCAATCAGCCCCAGCATTTT.

V gene TRBV14 combines with J gene TRBJ2-6; D possibly corresponds to TRBD2 (6 bases). Germline V CDR1 and CDR2: SGHDN, FVKESK. The CDR3 runs to 15 residues. Trimming left V 4 bases short and J 2 bases short, with 9 bases between. The CDR3 spells CASSPRLAGANVLTF. The CDR3 DNA reads TGTGCCAGCAGCCCCCGACTAGCTGGGGCCAACGTCCTGACTTTC.

V is TRBV21-1 and J is TRBJ1-1; TRBD1 was called by the table and not checked on the DNA. TRBV21-1 is marked as a pseudogene. The CDR3 contains 10 residues. For the CDR3, the DNA is TGTGCCACAGAACAGGGAAAAGCTTTCTTT. This sequence encodes CATEQGKAFF.

In its sample, this clone was seen once. The sample has other DNA sequences that encode this CDR3 too. The chain couples TRBV3-1 (or the pseudogene TRBV3-2) to TRBJ1-1; no clear D. This CDR3 region has 13 residues. Germline V gene lookup returns CDR1 LGHDT and CDR2 YNNKEL (reference sequence). The V gene lost 1 base and the J gene lost 1 base, with 4 bases spanning the gap. DNA of the CDR3: TGTGCCAGCAGCCAAGGGCAGAACACTGAAGCTTTCTTT. It specifies CASSQGQNTEAFF.

As to this clone: It may be a read error: a sequence one base away is much more abundant. This chain connects TRBV6-5 to TRBJ1-1; weak D call: TRBD1 (5 bases). CDR1 MNHEY and CDR2 SVGAGI come from the germline V gene. This CDR3 comprises 13 residues. The germline V and J ends were trimmed by 6 bases and 0 bases, with 8 bases remaining between them. CDR3 loop: CASRAGLNTEAFF. CDR3 DNA: TGTGCCAGCAGGGCAGGGTTGAACACTGAAGCTTTCTTT.

On this clone itself: Distinct nucleotide sequences in the sample also encode this CDR3. The V call is TRBV19, the J call TRBJ2-7, with TRBD1 identical over 8 bases. The CDR3 has 12 residues. Germline values: CDR1 LNHDA, CDR2 SQIVND (reference sequence). With 3 bases clipped from V and 6 bases from J, the junction kept 1 base outside the gene matches. Here the CDR3 DNA reads TGTGCCAGTAGTATCGACAGGGGCGAGCAGTACTTC. Encoded protein: CASSIDRGEQYF.

This CDR3 reads CAGSTGKETQYF. The CDR3 DNA reads TGTGCCGGCTCAACAGGGAAAGAGACCCAGTACTTC. This sequence joins TRBV2 and TRBJ2-5; TRBD1 might be the D (6 bases). Germline lookup yields CDR1 SNHLY and CDR2 FYNNEI. V was pared by 11 bases and J by 3 bases, with 13 bases between. The CDR3 sequence is 12 residues long.

V usage is TRBV2 and J usage is TRBJ1-2; 8 bases map to TRBD1. CDR1 and CDR2 from the germline V gene are SNHLY and FYNNEI. The CDR3 is 13 residues long. Trimming removed 10 bases from V and 8 bases from J; junction bases left unmatched: 12. The CDR3 DNA sequence: TGTGCCACCCAGGGGGCGCCTTCAGGCGGCTACACCTTC. Translated: CATQGAPSGGYTF. Combining the CDR3 with reference TRBV2 and TRBJ1-2 gives the whole variable domain EPEVTQTPSHQVTQMGQEVILRCVPISNHLYFYWYRQILGQKVEFLVSFYNNEISEKSEIFDDQFSVERPDGSNFTLKIRSTKLEDSAMYFCATQGAPSGGYTFGSGTRLTVV.

The gene calls are TRBV18 and TRBJ2-3, with a possible D match to TRBD2 (6 bases). CDR3 size: 17 residues. The germline gives CDR1 KGHSH, CDR2 LQKENI. V was cut by 4 bases and J by 2 bases, with 19 bases left in between. The CDR3 sequence: CASSQTTLAGHTDTQYF. The CDR3 DNA reads as TGTGCCAGCTCACAGACGACTTTGGCGGGGCACACAGATACGCAGTATTTT.

The rearrangement joins TRBV5-1 to TRBJ2-1; 11 bases are a match to TRBD2. With 3 bases clipped from V and 1 base from J, the junction kept 15 bases outside the gene matches. This CDR3 is 20 amino acids long. Germline V gene lookup returns CDR1 SGHRS and CDR2 YFSETQ. CDR3 protein: CASSSPSSGGTPVSYNEQFF. CDR3 DNA: TGCGCCAGCAGCTCCCCATCTAGCGGGGGGACACCGGTATCCTACAATGAGCAGTTCTTC.

The genes are TRBV2 and TRBJ1-6; D is unresolved. Germline CDR1 SNHLY, CDR2 FYNNEI. This CDR3 comprises 15 residues. With 2 bases removed from V and 5 bases from J, the gap between germline ends came to 10 bases. In DNA form, the CDR3 reads TGTGCCAGCAGTGAAACCGGGGTCAATAATTCACCCCTCCACTTT. Its protein product is CASSETGVNNSPLHF.

V usage is TRBV3-1 (or the pseudogene TRBV3-2) and J usage is TRBJ1-6, with D perhaps matching TRBD1 (5 bases). Trimming pared 0 bases from V and 9 bases from J, leaving 15 bases between. The CDR3 contains 16 residues. CDR1 and CDR2 from the germline V gene are LGHDT and YNNKEL (reference sequence). CDR3: CASSQDLGRRGSPLHF. In nucleotides, the CDR3 is TGTGCCAGCAGCCAAGATTTGGGGCGGAGAGGTTCACCCCTCCACTTT.

This chain connects TRBV28 to TRBJ2-2; D perhaps matches TRBD1 (6 bases). Germline CDR1 MDHEN, CDR2 SYDVKM. The CDR3 is 13 amino acids. Trimming shortened V by 3 bases and J by 4 bases, and 6 bases separated the two germline ends. CDR3 DNA sequence: TGTGCCAGCAGTTTGGGGGCCACCGGGGAGCTGTTTTTT. Translated: CASSLGATGELFF.

This chain links TRBV18 with TRBJ1-4, with 7 bases lining up with TRBD1. CDR1 is KGHSH and CDR2 is LQKENI in the germline V gene. Losses at the gene ends were 3 bases for V and 6 bases for J; bases not matched to a gene: 7. The CDR3 totals 15 residues. CDR3 nucleotides: TGTGCCAGCTCACCCGGGCAGGGGGAACATGAAAAACTGTTTTTT. As protein: CASSPGQGEHEKLFF.

The V call is TRBV19, the J call TRBJ1-1; 7 bases map to TRBD1. The length of the CDR3 is 14 residues. Germline V CDR1 and CDR2: LNHDA, SQIVND (reference sequence). V trimming: 6 bases; J trimming: 4 bases; junction bases outside the gene matches: 8. The CDR3 reads CASSGDSSRTEAFF. CDR3 nucleotide sequence: TGTGCCAGTAGCGGGGACAGCTCCCGCACTGAAGCTTTCTTT.

V gene TRBV5-1 combines with J gene TRBJ2-2; a weak D match, TRBD2 (6 bases). Germline V gene sequence: CDR1 SGHRS, CDR2 YFSETQ. CDR3 length: 19 residues. V dropped 1 base and J dropped 6 bases, with 25 bases sitting between them. This CDR3 is CASSLPRGVAWPEAGELFF. The CDR3 DNA is TGCGCCAGCAGCTTGCCGCGGGGTGTGGCATGGCCCGAGGCCGGGGAGCTGTTTTTT.

The chain is built from TRBV12-3 or TRBV12-4 and TRBJ1-2; no clear D gene. Trimming shortened V by 3 bases and J by 6 bases, and 11 bases separated the two germline ends. This CDR3 is built from 13 residues. CDR3 region: CASSFSGIDGYTF. CDR3 in DNA: TGTGCCAGCAGTTTCTCGGGGATCGATGGCTACACCTTC.